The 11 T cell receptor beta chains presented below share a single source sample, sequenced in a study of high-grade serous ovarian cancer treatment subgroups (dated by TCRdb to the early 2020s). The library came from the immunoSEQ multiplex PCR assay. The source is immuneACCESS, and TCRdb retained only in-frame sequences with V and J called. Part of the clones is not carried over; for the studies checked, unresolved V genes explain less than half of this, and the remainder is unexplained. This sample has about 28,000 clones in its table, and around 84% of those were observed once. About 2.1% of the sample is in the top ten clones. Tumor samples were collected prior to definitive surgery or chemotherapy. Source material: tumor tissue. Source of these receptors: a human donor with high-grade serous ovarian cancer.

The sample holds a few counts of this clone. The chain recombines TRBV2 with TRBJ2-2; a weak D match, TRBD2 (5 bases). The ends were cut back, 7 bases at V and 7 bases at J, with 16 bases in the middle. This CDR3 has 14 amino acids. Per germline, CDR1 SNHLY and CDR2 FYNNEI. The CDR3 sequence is CASTRERSDGELFF. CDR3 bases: TGTGCCAGCACCCGGGAACGGTCCGACGGGGAGCTGTTTTTT.

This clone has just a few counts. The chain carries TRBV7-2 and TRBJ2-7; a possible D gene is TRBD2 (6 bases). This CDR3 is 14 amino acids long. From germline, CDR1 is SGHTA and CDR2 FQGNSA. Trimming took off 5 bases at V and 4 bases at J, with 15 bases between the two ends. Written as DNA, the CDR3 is TGTGCCAGCAGCCAGATCCTCGGGGGTTACGAGCAGTACTTC. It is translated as CASSQILGGYEQYF.

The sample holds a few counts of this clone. The CDR3, as DNA: TGCGCCAGCACACCCGGTGTTAACTATGGCTACACCTTC. Its translation: CASTPGVNYGYTF. The V gene is TRBV5-1, the J gene TRBJ1-2; D gene ambiguous. This CDR3 has 13 residues. From germline, CDR1 is SGHRS and CDR2 YFSETQ. The germline V and J ends were trimmed by 6 bases and 1 base, with 10 bases remaining between them. The whole variable domain, remainder taken from reference TRBV5-1 and TRBJ1-2, is KAGVTQTPRYLIKTRGQQVTLSCSPISGHRSVSWYQQTPGQGLQFLFEYFSETQRNKGNFPGRFSGRQFSNSRSEMNVSTLELGDSALYLCASTPGVNYGYTFGSGTRLTVV.

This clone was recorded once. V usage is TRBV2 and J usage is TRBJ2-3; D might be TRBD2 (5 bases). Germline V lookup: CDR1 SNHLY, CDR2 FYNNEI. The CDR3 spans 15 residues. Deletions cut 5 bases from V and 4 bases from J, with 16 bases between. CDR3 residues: CASSPGEFGADTQYF. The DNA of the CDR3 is TGTGCCAGCAGTCCCGGGGAGTTTGGGGCAGATACGCAGTATTTT.

The CDR3 reads CASTSLTTEAFF. As DNA, the CDR3 is TGTGCCAGCACTTCACTTACCACTGAAGCTTTCTTT. This chain links TRBV6-1 with TRBJ1-1; D gene uncertain. Germline CDR1 MNHNS, CDR2 SASEGT. The CDR3 runs 12 residues. Deletions cut 7 bases from V and 4 bases from J, with 10 bases between.

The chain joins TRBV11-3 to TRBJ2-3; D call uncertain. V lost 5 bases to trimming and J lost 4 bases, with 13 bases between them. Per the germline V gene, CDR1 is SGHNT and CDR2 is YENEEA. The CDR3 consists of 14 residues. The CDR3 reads CASSVAPASDTQYF. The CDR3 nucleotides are TGTGCCAGCAGCGTTGCCCCCGCCTCAGATACGCAGTATTTT.

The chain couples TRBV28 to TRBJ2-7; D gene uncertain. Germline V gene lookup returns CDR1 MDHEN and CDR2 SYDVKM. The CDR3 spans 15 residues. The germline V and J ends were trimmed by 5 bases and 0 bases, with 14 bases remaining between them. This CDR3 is CASSPPAAFSYEQYF. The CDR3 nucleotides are TGTGCCAGCAGTCCGCCGGCAGCCTTCTCCTACGAGCAGTACTTC.

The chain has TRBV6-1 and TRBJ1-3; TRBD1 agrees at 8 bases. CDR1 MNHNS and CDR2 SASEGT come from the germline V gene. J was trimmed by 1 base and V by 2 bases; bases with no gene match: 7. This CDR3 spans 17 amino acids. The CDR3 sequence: CASSERTGSQSGNTIYF. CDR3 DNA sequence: TGTGCCAGCAGTGAAAGGACAGGGAGTCAGTCTGGAAACACCATATATTTT.

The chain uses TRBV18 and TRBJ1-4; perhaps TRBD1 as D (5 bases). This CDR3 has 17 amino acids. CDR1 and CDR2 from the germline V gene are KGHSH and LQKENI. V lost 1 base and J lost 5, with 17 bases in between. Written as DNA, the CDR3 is TGTGCCAGCTCACCACGAGTCCTAACGGGGCAAAATGAAAAACTGTTTTTT. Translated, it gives CASSPRVLTGQNEKLFF.

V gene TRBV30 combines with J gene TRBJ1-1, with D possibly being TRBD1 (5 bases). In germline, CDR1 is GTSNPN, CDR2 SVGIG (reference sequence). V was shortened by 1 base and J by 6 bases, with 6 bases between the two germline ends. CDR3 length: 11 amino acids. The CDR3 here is CAWSAGPEAFF. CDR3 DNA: TGTGCCTGGAGTGCAGGGCCTGAAGCTTTCTTT.

The CDR3 spells CASSLRMLAGANVLTF. In DNA form, the CDR3 reads TGTGCCAGCAGCTTACGTATGCTTGCTGGGGCCAACGTCCTGACTTTC. V gene TRBV7-2 combines with J gene TRBJ2-6; no definite D call. The CDR3 sequence is 16 residues long. Germline CDR1 and CDR2: SGHTA and FQGNSA. Trimming pared 2 bases from V and 2 bases from J, leaving 10 bases between.